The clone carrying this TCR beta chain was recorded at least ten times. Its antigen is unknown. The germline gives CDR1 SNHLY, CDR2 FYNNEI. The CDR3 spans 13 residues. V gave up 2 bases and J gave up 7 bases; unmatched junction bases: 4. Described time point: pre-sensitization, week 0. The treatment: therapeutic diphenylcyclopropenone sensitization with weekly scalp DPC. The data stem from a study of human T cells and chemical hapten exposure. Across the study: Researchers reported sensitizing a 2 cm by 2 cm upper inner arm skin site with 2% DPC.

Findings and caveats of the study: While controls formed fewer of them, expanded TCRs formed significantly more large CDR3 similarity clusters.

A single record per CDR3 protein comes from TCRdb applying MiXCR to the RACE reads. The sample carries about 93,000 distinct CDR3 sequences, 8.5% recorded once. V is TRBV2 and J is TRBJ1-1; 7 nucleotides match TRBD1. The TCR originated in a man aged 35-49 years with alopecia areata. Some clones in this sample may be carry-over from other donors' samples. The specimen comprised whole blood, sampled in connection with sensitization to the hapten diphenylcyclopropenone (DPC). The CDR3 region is CASSELQGFEAFF. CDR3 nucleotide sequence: TGTGCCAGCAGTGAACTACAGGGGTTTGAAGCTTTCTTT.